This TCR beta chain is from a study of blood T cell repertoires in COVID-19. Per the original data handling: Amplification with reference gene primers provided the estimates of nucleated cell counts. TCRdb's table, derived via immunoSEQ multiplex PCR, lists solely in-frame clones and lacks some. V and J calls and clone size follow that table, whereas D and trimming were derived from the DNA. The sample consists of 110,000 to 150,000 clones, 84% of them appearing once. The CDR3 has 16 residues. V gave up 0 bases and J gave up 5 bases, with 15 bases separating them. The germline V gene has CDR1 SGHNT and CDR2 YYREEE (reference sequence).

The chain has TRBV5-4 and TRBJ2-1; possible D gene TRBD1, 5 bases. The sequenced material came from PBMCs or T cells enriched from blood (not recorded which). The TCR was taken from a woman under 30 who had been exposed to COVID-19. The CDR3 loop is CASSLEASGAHNEQFF. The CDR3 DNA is TGTGCCAGCAGCTTGGAGGCTAGTGGGGCACACAATGAGCAGTTCTTC. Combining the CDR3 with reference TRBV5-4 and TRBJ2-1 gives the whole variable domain ETGVTQSPTHLIKTRGQQVTLRCSSQSGHNTVSWYQQALGQGPQFIFQYYREEENGRGNFPPRFSGLQFPNYSSELNVNALELDDSALYLCASSLEASGAHNEQFFGPGTRLTVL.